A few counts support the clone carrying this T cell receptor beta chain. No antigen is known for it. The source of the sample is a study of beta chain features in type 1 diabetes. Study-level background: Regarding age, gender and cell yields, patients proved similar to healthy donors.

Findings and caveats of the study: Type 1 diabetes patients had moderately but significantly shorter TCRB CDR3s in all four CD4+ subsets. Whatever favoring of shorter templates PCR might show would apply equally to patients and controls.

Cells sorted by CD45RO/CCR7/CD25/CD127/CD95/CD27 comprised CD4+ naive, central memory, regulatory and stem cell-like memory cells. The isolated RNA, all of it, was reverse transcribed, so expressed TCRB transcripts were what got sequenced. The repertoire was sequenced with immunoSEQ multiplex PCR; TCRdb's copy has only in-frame clones and lacks some. The table has more than 300,000 clones, about 12% seen once. What was sequenced was naive CD4+ T cells from blood. The TCR originated in a woman aged 18 to 35 with type 1 diabetes.

CDR3 nucleotides: TGTGCCAGCAGCGCCGGACAGGGGACTGTAGAGGCTTTCTTT. As protein: CASSAGQGTVEAFF. The V call is TRBV9, the J call TRBJ1-1; 9 bases align to TRBD1. V was pared by 3 bases and J by 11 bases, with 11 bases of the junction left unmatched. The CDR3 extends over 14 amino acids. Germline V lookup: CDR1 SGDLS, CDR2 YYNGEE.